The clone carrying this T cell receptor beta chain came up many times. This entry is derived from a study of spatial heterogeneity in lung cancer. Study context: The average count in raw reads for each unique TCR and UMI combination exceeded eight appearances.

Time point denoted: sample taken at primary tumor resection. The input material, whole RNA from tumor, nontumor lung or frozen PBMC, was sequenced unsorted. The study tagged each TCR cDNA molecule with a unique molecular identifier. Each CDR3 protein gets one entry after TCRdb re-called the 5' RACE reads with MiXCR. Of about 7,900 distinct CDR3 sequences in the sample, 3.5% to 5.5% were seen once. The germline V gene has CDR1 SNHLY and CDR2 FYNNEI. Unmatched junction bases numbered 5, after V lost 6 bases and J lost 7 bases. The CDR3 has 15 residues. The J gene is TRBJ1-6, the V gene TRBV2; 11 bases agree with TRBD1. This material consisted of PBMCs, taken at surgery. This clonotype originated in a male donor with early-stage non-small cell lung cancer. This CDR3 is CASRDGTGGNSPLHF. CDR3 bases: TGTGCCAGCAGAGACGGGACAGGGGGAAATTCACCCCTCCACTTT. Supplemented by reference TRBV2 and TRBJ1-6, the full variable domain reads EPEVTQTPSHQVTQMGQEVILRCVPISNHLYFYWYRQILGQKVEFLVSFYNNEISEKSEIFDDQFSVERPDGSNFTLKIRSTKLEDSAMYFCASRDGTGGNSPLHFGNGTRLTVT.